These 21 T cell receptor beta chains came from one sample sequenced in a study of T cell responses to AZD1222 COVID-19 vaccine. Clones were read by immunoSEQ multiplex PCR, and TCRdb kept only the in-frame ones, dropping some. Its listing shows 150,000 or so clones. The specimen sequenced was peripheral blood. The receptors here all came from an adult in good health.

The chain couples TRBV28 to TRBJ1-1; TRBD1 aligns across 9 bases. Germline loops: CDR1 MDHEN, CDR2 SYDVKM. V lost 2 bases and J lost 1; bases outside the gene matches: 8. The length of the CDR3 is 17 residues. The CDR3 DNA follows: TGTGCCAGCAGTTTACTCCGACAGGGGGTGCAGAACACTGAAGCTTTCTTT. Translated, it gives CASSLLRQGVQNTEAFF.

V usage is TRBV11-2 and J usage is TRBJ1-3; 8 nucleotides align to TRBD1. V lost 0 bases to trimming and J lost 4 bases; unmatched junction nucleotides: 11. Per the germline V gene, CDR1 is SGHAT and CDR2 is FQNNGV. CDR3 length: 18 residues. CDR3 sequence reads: CASSLDYRYRGFGNTIYF. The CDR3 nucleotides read TGTGCCAGCAGCTTAGATTATAGGTACAGGGGGTTCGGAAACACCATATATTTT.

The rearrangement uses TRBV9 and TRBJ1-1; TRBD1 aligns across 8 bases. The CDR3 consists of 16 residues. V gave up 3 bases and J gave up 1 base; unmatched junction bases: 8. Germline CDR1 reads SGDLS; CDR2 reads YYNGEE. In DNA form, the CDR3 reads TGTGCCAGCAGCGCCTGGGGACAGGCAAGGAACACTGAAGCTTTCTTT. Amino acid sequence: CASSAWGQARNTEAFF.

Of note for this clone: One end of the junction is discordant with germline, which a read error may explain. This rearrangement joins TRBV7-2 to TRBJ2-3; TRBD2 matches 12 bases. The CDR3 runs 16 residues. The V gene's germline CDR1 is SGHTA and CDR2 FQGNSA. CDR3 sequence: CASSLAGGPGTDTQYF. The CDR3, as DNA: TGTGCCAGCAGCCTAGCGGGGGGGCCCGGGACAGATACGCAGTATTTT.

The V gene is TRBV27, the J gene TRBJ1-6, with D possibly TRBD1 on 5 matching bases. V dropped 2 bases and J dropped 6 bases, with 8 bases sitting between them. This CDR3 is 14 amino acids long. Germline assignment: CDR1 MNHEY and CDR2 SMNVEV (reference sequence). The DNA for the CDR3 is TGTGCCAGCAGTTTAGGGGGGATTAATTCACCCCTCCACTTT. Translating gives CASSLGGINSPLHF.

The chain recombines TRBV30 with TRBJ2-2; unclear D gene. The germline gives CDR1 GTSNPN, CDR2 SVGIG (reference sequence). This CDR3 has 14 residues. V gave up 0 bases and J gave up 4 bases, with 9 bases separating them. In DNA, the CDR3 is TGTGCCTGGAGTGTACACGAGCCCACCGGGGAGCTGTTTTTT. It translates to CAWSVHEPTGELFF.

The CDR3 region is CASSGTPLLAYTF. In nucleotides, the CDR3 is TGTGCCAGCAGTGGGACACCTCTCTTAGCCTACACCTTC. The rearrangement joins TRBV25-1 to TRBJ1-2; D is perhaps TRBD1 (5 bases). Germline CDR1 is MGHDK and CDR2 is SYGVNS. Deletions cut 4 bases from V and 10 bases from J, with 16 bases between. This CDR3 is 13 amino acids long.

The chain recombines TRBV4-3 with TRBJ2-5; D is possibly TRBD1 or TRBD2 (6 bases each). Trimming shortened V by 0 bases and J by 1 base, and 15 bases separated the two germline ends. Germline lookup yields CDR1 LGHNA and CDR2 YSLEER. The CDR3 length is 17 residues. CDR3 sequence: CASSQDRVGGLQETQYF. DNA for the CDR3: TGCGCCAGCAGCCAAGATCGGGTCGGGGGCCTCCAAGAGACCCAGTACTTC.

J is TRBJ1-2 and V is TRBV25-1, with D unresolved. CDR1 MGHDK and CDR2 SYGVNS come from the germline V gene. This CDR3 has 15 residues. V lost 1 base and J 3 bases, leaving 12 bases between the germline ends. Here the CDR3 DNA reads TGTGCCAGCAGTGAATCGCTAGCTCCTTACTATGGCTACACCTTC. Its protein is CASSESLAPYYGYTF.

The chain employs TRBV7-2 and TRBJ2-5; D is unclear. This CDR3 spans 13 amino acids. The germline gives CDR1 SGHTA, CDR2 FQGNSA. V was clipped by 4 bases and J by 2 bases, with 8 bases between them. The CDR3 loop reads CASSYAFQETQYF. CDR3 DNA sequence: TGTGCCAGCAGCTACGCGTTTCAAGAGACCCAGTACTTC.

The CDR3: CASSLAAGGNTGELFF. CDR3 nucleotide sequence: TGCGCCAGCAGCTTGGCCGCAGGGGGGAACACCGGGGAGCTGTTTTTT. The V gene is TRBV5-1, the J gene TRBJ2-2, with 7 positions matching TRBD1. From germline, CDR1 is SGHRS and CDR2 YFSETQ. The CDR3 is 16 amino acids. With V trimmed by 0 bases and J by 1 base, 3 bases remained unmatched.

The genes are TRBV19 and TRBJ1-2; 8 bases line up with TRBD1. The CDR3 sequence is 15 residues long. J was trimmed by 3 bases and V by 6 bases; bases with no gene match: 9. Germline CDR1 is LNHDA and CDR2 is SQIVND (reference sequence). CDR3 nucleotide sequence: TGTGCCAGTAGCCTTAGGACAGGGTCTGACTATGGCTACACCTTC. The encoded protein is CASSLRTGSDYGYTF.

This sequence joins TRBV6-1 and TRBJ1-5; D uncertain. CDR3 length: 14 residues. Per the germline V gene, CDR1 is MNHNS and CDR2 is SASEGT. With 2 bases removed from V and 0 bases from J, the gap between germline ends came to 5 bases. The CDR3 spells CASSERYSNQPQHF. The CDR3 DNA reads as TGTGCCAGCAGTGAAAGGTATAGCAATCAGCCCCAGCATTTT.

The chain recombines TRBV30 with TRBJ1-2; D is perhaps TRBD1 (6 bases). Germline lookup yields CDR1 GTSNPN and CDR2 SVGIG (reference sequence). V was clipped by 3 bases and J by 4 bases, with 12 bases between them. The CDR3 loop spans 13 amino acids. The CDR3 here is CAWSPQGIYGYTF. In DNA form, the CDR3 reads TGTGCCTGGAGCCCGCAGGGGATCTATGGCTACACCTTC.

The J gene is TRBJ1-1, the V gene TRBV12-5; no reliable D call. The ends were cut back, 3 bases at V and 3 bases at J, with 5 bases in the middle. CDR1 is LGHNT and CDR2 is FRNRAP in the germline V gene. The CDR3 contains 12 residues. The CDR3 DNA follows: TGTGCTAGTGGTTTCTTCGACACTGAAGCTTTCTTT. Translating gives CASGFFDTEAFF.

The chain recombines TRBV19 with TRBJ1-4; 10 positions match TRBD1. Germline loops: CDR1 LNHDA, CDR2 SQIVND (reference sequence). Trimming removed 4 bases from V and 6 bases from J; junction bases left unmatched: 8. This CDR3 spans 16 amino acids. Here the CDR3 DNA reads TGTGCCAGTAGTACCCCCTCCGGGACAGGGGATGAAAAACTGTTTTTT. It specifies CASSTPSGTGDEKLFF.

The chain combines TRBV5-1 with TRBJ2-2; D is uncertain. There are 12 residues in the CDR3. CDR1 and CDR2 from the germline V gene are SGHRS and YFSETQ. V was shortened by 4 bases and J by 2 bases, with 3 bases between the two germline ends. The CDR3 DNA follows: TGCGCCAGCAGCCAAAACACCGGGGAGCTGTTTTTT. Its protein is CASSQNTGELFF.

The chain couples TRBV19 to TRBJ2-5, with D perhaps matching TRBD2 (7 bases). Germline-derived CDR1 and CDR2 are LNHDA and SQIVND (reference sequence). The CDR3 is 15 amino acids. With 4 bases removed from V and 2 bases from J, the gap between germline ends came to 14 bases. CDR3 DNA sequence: TGTGCCAGTAGTAGGAGGGGGGAGGGGCAAGAGACCCAGTACTTC. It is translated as CASSRRGEGQETQYF. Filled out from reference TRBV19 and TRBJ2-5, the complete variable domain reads DGGITQSPKYLFRKEGQNVTLSCEQNLNHDAMYWYRQDPGQGLRLIYYSQIVNDFQKGDIAEGYSVSREKKESFPLTVTSAQKNPTAFYLCASSRRGEGQETQYFGPGTRLLVL.

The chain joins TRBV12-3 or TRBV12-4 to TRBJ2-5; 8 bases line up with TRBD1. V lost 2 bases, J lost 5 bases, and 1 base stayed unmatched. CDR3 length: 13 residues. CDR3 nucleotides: TGTGCCAGCAGTTTAAGACAGGGGGAGACCCAGTACTTC. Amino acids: CASSLRQGETQYF.

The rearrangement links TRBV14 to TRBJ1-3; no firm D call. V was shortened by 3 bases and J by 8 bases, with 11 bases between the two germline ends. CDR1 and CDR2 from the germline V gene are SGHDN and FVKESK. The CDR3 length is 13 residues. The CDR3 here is CASSQRFADTIYF. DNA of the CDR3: TGTGCCAGCAGCCAGCGATTTGCGGACACCATATATTTT.

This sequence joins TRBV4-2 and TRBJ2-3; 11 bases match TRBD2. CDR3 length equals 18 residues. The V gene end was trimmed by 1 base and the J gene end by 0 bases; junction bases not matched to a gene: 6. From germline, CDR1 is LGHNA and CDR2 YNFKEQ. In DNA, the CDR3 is TGTGCCAGCAGCCAAGTCTTGGGGACTAGCGGCAGCACAGATACGCAGTATTTT. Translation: CASSQVLGTSGSTDTQYF.